A selection of T cell receptor beta chains follows, all from one sample in a study of response to subunit inactivated influenza vaccine. MiXCR, run by TCRdb on the RT-PCR reads, gives a single entry per CDR3 protein. The sample lists about half a million distinct CDR3 sequences, around 25% seen once, with 1.5% to 2% in the top ten. Sequences were derived from CD4+ T cells sorted from PBMCs, sampled approximately 5 days after vaccination. The origin of the receptors is a middle-aged man who received an inactivated influenza vaccine. The CDR3 runs from the conserved cysteine through the conserved F or W. D genes are given only for firm matches. Not every row has a clone size; where given, it reads once, few, many or a size class.

size: NA
V: TRBV6-2/TRBV6-3
length: 11
J: TRBJ2-1
D: NA
DNA: TGTGCCAGCAGTGTTGTCAATGAGCAGTTCTTC
CDR3: CASSVVNEQFF

size: few
V: TRBV6-2/TRBV6-3
length: 15
J: TRBJ1-5
D: NA
DNA: TGTGCCAGCAGTCAATCCACACGTAGCAATCAGCCCCAGCATTTT
CDR3: CASSQSTRSNQPQHF

size: few
V: TRBV5-1
length: 16
J: TRBJ2-3
D: TRBD1
DNA: TGCGCCAGCAGCTTTGGTTGGACAGGAAGTTCAGATACGCAGTATTTT
CDR3: CASSFGWTGSSDTQYF

size: NA
V: TRBV6-2/TRBV6-3
length: 12
J: TRBJ2-5
D: NA
DNA: TGTGCCAGCGCCCTAGGGAAAGAGACCCAGTACTTC
CDR3: CASALGKETQYF

size: NA
V: TRBV10-3
length: 14
J: TRBJ2-1
D: NA
DNA: TGTGCCATCCTCCTCGGAAGTGGTTCCAATGAGCAGTTCTTC
CDR3: CAILLGSGSNEQFF

size: few
V: TRBV29-1
length: 16
J: TRBJ2-1
D: NA
DNA: TGCAGCGTTGTCCTTCGTGGACCCTCCTTAGGCTATGAGCAGTTCTTC
CDR3: CSVVLRGPSLGYEQFF

size: few
V: TRBV20-1
length: 12
J: TRBJ2-7
D: TRBD2
DNA: TGCAGTGCTAGCCCGGGGGGGCCCGAGCAGTACTTC
CDR3: CSASPGGPEQYF

size: NA
V: TRBV20-1
length: 16
J: TRBJ2-1
D: TRBD1
DNA: TGCAGTGCTAGACTCCTTAAACAGGGGATTTACAATGAGCAGTTCTTC
CDR3: CSARLLKQGIYNEQFF

size: few
V: TRBV6-5
length: 15
J: TRBJ2-7
D: TRBD1
DNA: TGTGCCAGCAGTTACTCGGGACAGGGGACCCACGAGCAGTACTTC
CDR3: CASSYSGQGTHEQYF

size: NA
V: TRBV29-1
length: 13
J: TRBJ1-5
D: TRBD1
DNA: TGCAGCGTCGGTGGACAGGGAGGTCAGCCCCAGCATTTT
CDR3: CSVGGQGGQPQHF

size: once
V: TRBV4-3
length: 15
J: TRBJ2-7
D: NA
DNA: TGCGCCAGCAGCCAAGATTACAGGACCTCCTACGAGCAGTACTTC
CDR3: CASSQDYRTSYEQYF

size: NA
V: TRBV7-2
length: 17
J: TRBJ2-1
D: TRBD2
DNA: TGTGCCAGCAGCCCCTGGGGCGCTAGCGGGACTTACAATGAGCAGTTCTTC
CDR3: CASSPWGASGTYNEQFF

size: few
V: TRBV4-1
length: 14
J: TRBJ1-1
D: NA
DNA: TGCGCCAGCACCCAAGACCAGGGTGGAACTGAAGCTTTCTTT
CDR3: CASTQDQGGTEAFF

size: NA
V: TRBV12-3/TRBV12-4
length: 16
J: TRBJ2-7
D: TRBD1
DNA: TGTGCCAGCAGCCCCCGGGACAGGGACGTTTACTACGAGCAGTACTTC
CDR3: CASSPRDRDVYYEQYF

size: NA
V: TRBV12-3/TRBV12-4
length: 15
J: TRBJ1-1
D: TRBD1
DNA: TGTGCCAGCAGTTTGAGGACAGGACCGAACACTGAAGCTTTCTTT
CDR3: CASSLRTGPNTEAFF

size: few
V: TRBV11-2
length: 17
J: TRBJ2-7
D: TRBD2
DNA: TGTGCCAGCAGCCGGGGGGGCGCAGGGCCCTTTTACTACGAGCAGTACTTC
CDR3: CASSRGGAGPFYYEQYF

size: few
V: TRBV29-1
length: 15
J: TRBJ2-5
D: NA
DNA: TGCAGCACGACTCGATCCGCAGGGCCGGGGGAGACCCAGTACTTC
CDR3: CSTTRSAGPGETQYF

size: NA
V: TRBV7-3
length: 14
J: TRBJ2-3
D: TRBD2
DNA: TGTGCCAGCAGCTCTAGCGGGCCAACAGATACGCAGTATTTT
CDR3: CASSSSGPTDTQYF

size: NA
V: TRBV28
length: 15
J: TRBJ2-7
D: TRBD1
DNA: TGTGCCAGCAGGGGACCCGGGACAGGGGCAGGAGAGCAGTACTTC
CDR3: CASRGPGTGAGEQYF

size: many
V: TRBV12-3/TRBV12-4
length: 14
J: TRBJ1-1
D: NA
DNA: TGTGCCAGCAGCGGAAGACCCGCAGGCACTGAAGCTTTCTTT
CDR3: CASSGRPAGTEAFF

size: NA
V: TRBV19
length: 16
J: TRBJ2-1
D: TRBD1
DNA: TGTGCCAGTAGTATAGATCCGGGACAGACATACAATGAGCAGTTCTTC
CDR3: CASSIDPGQTYNEQFF

size: NA
V: TRBV6-1
length: 13
J: TRBJ1-2
D: NA
DNA: TGTGCCAGCAGTGAAAGAGGGGGCTATGGCTACACCTTC
CDR3: CASSERGGYGYTF

size: few
V: TRBV20-1
length: 13
J: TRBJ2-3
D: NA
DNA: TGCAGTCCGATTGAGGGACGCACAGATACGCAGTATTTT
CDR3: CSPIEGRTDTQYF

size: NA
V: TRBV3-1
length: 15
J: TRBJ2-3
D: NA
DNA: TGTGCCAGCAGCCAACGGGGGATAAGAAAGGATACGCAGTATTTT
CDR3: CASSQRGIRKDTQYF

size: NA
V: TRBV11-2
length: 14
J: TRBJ2-5
D: NA
DNA: TGTGCCAGCAGTAAGGTTCGGGACCAAGAGACCCAGTACTTC
CDR3: CASSKVRDQETQYF

size: few
V: TRBV20-1
length: 12
J: TRBJ2-1
D: NA
DNA: TGCAGTGCTAACGGGAACTACAATGAGCAGTTCTTC
CDR3: CSANGNYNEQFF

size: few
V: TRBV5-1
length: 15
J: TRBJ2-3
D: NA
DNA: TGCGCCAGCAGCTTGGCCCGGGAAAGGGAAGATACGCAGTATTTT
CDR3: CASSLAREREDTQYF

size: NA
V: TRBV28
length: 14
J: TRBJ1-6
D: NA
DNA: TGTGCCAGCAGGCCGACAGGCTTTAATTCACCCCTCCACTTT
CDR3: CASRPTGFNSPLHF

size: few
V: TRBV7-6
length: 14
J: TRBJ2-7
D: TRBD1
DNA: TGTGCCAGCAGCTTAGGGACAGGGTGGGACGAGCAGTACTTC
CDR3: CASSLGTGWDEQYF

size: NA
V: TRBV7-2
length: 14
J: TRBJ2-5
D: TRBD2
DNA: TGTGCCTCAGGGGTAGCGGGGGGACGTGGGACCCAGTACTTC
CDR3: CASGVAGGRGTQYF

size: NA
V: TRBV18
length: 15
J: TRBJ2-7
D: NA
DNA: TGTGCCAGCTCACCAGCCGGGACAAGCTCCTACGAGCAGTACTTC
CDR3: CASSPAGTSSYEQYF

size: NA
V: TRBV6-2/TRBV6-3
length: 15
J: TRBJ2-7
D: TRBD1
DNA: TGTGCCAGCAGTTATGAGGGCAGGGGGCCATCCGAGCAGTACTTC
CDR3: CASSYEGRGPSEQYF

size: few
V: TRBV7-9
length: 14
J: TRBJ2-7
D: NA
DNA: TGTGCCAGCAGTCCGATGGGTCTTTCCTACGAGCAGTACTTC
CDR3: CASSPMGLSYEQYF

size: NA
V: TRBV6-1
length: 14
J: TRBJ1-1
D: TRBD1
DNA: TGTGCCAGCAGCCGAACAGGGGGCGTTACTGAAGCTTTCTTT
CDR3: CASSRTGGVTEAFF

size: NA
V: TRBV5-1
length: 15
J: TRBJ2-5
D: NA
DNA: TGCGCCAGCAGCTTGGGACGGATAAATTCAGAGACCCAGTACTTC
CDR3: CASSLGRINSETQYF

size: many
V: TRBV20-1
length: 15
J: TRBJ2-4
D: NA
DNA: TGCAGTGCCCGACAGGGACTTCTAGCCAAAAACATTCAGTACTTC
CDR3: CSARQGLLAKNIQYF

size: NA
V: TRBV4-2
length: 15
J: TRBJ2-3
D: TRBD1
DNA: TGTGCCAGCAGCCAAGACTACGGACAGGGAGATACGCAGTATTTT
CDR3: CASSQDYGQGDTQYF

size: few
V: TRBV18
length: 14
J: TRBJ1-1
D: NA
DNA: TGTGCCAGCTCACCGCTAGGGACGGGCACTGAAGCTTTCTTT
CDR3: CASSPLGTGTEAFF

size: NA
V: TRBV3-1
length: 18
J: TRBJ2-1
D: TRBD2
DNA: TGTGCCAGCTGTCCAGGACTAGCGGGGGGGCTATCCTACAATGAGCAGTTCTTC
CDR3: CASCPGLAGGLSYNEQFF

size: NA
V: TRBV27
length: 15
J: TRBJ2-1
D: TRBD2
DNA: TGTGCCAGCTGGCTAGCGGGTGGGTCCTACAATGAGCAGTTCTTC
CDR3: CASWLAGGSYNEQFF